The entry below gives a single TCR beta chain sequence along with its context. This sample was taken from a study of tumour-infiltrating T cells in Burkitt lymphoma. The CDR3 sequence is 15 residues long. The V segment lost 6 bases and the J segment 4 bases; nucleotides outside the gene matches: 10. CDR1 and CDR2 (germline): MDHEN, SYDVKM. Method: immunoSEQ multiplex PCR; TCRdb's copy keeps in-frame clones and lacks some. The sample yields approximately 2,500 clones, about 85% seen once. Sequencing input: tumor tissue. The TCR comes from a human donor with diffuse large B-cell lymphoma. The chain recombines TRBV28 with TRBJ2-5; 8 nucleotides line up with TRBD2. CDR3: CASRPPGLVGETQYF. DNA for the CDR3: TGTGCCAGCAGACCCCCGGGACTAGTGGGAGAGACCCAGTACTTC.